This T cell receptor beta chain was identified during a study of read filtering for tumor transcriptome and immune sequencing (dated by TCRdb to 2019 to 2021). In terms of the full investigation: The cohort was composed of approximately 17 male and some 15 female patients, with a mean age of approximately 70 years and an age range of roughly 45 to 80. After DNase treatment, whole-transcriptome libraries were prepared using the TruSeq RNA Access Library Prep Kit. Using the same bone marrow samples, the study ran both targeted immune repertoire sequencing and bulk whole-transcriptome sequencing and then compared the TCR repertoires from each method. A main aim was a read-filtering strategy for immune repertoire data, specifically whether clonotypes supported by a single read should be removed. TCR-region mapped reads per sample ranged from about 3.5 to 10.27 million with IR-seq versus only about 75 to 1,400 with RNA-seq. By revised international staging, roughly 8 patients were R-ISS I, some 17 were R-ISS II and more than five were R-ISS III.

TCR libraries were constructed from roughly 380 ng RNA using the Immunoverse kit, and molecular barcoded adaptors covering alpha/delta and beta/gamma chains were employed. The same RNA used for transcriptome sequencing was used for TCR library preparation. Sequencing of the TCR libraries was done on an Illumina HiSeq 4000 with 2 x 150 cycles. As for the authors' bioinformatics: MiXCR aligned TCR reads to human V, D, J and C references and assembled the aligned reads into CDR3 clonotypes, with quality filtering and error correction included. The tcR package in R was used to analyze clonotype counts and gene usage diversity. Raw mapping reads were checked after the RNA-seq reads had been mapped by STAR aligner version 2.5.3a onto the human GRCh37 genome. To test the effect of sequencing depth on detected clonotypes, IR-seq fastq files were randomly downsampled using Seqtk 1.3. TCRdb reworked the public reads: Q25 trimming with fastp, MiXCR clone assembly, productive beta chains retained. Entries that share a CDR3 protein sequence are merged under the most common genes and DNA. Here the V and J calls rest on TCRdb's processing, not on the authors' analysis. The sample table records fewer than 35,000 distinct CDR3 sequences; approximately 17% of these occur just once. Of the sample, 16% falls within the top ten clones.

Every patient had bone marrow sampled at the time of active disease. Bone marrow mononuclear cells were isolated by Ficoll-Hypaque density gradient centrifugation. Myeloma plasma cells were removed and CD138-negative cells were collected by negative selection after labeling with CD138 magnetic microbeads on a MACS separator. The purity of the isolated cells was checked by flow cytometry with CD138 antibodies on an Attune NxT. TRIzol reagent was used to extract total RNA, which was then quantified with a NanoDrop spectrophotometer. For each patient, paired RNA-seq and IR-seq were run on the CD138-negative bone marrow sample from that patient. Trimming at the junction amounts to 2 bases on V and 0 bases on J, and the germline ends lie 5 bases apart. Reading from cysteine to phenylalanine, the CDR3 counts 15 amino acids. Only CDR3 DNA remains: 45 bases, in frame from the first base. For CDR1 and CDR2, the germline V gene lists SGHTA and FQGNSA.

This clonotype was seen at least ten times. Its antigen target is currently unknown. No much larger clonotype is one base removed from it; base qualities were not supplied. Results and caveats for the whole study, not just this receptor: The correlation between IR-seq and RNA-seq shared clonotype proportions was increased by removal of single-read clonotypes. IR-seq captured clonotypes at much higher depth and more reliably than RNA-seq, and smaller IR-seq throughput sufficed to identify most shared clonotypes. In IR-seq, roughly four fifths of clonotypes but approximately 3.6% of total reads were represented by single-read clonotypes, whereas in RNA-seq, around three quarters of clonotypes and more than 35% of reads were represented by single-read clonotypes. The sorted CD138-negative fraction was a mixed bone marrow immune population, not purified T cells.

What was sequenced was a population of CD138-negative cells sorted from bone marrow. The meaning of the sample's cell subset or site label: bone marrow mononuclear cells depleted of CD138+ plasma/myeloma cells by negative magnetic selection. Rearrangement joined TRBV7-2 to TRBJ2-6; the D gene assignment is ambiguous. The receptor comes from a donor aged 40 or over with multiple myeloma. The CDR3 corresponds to CASSLSNSGANVLTF. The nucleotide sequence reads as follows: TGTGCCAGCAGCTTATCGAACTCTGGGGCCAACGTCCTGACTTTC.